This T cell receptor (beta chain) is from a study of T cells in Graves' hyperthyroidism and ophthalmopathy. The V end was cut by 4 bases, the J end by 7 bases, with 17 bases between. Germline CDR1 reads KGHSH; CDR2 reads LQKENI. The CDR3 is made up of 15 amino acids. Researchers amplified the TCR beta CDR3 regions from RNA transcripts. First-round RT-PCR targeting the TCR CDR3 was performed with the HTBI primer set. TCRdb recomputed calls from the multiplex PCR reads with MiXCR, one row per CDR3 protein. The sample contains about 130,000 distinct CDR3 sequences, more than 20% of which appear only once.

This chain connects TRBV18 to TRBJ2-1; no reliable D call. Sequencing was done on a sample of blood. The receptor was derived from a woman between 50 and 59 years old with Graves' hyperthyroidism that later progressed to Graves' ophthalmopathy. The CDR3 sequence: CASSLEALALNEQFF. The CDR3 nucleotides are TGTGCCAGCTCACTAGAGGCCTTAGCCTTGAATGAGCAGTTCTTC. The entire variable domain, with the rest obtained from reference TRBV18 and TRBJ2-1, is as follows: NAGVMQNPRHLVRRRGQEARLRCSPMKGHSHVYWYRQLPEEGLKFMVYLQKENIIDESGMPKERFSAEFPKEGPSILRIQQVVRGDSAAYFCASSLEALALNEQFFGPGTRLTVL.